The source of this TCR beta chain is a study of T cells in Graves' hyperthyroidism and ophthalmopathy. Germline V CDR1 and CDR2: MDHEN, SYDVKM. Deletions cut 8 bases from V and 3 bases from J, with 17 bases between. The CDR3 runs to 14 residues. No ophthalmopathy progression within 18 months constituted stable Graves' hyperthyroidism. Authors of the study amplified TCR beta CDR3 regions from RNA transcripts. TCR CDR3 regions were first amplified by RT-PCR with HTBI primers. TCRdb redid the calling of the multiplex PCR reads with MiXCR, one entry per CDR3 protein. The table has around 500,000 distinct CDR3 sequences, around 15% seen once.

The receptor was derived from a woman aged 40 to 50 with Graves' hyperthyroidism. Sequencing used blood. The chain employs TRBV28 and TRBJ2-7, with a weak D call TRBD1 (5 bases). This chain's CDR3 is CASHGQDRSYEQYF. Written as DNA, the CDR3 is TGTGCCAGCCACGGACAAGATAGGAGCTACGAGCAGTACTTC.